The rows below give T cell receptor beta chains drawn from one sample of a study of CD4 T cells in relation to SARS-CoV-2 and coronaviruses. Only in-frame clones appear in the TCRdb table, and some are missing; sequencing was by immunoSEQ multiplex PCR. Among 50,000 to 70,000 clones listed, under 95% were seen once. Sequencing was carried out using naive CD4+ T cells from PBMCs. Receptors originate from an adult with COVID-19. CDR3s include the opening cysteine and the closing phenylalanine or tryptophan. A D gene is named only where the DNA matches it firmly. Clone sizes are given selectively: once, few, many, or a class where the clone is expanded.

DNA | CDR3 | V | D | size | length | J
TGTGCCAGCAGCCCCGGGACAGGCAATCCTTATGGCTACACCTTC | CASSPGTGNPYGYTF | TRBV7-9 | TRBD1 | . | 15 | TRBJ1-2
TGTGCCAGCAAATTCAGGGGGAGGGCCAGTGACGGGGAGCTGTTTTTT | CASKFRGRASDGELFF | TRBV28 | . | . | 16 | TRBJ2-2
TGCAGTGCCCCCGGGCCTGGCGAGCAGTACTTC | CSAPGPGEQYF | TRBV20-1 | . | . | 11 | TRBJ2-7
TGTGCCAGCAGGGGCCTCGGAGAGACCCAGTACTTC | CASRGLGETQYF | TRBV25-1 | . | . | 12 | TRBJ2-5
TGTGCCAGCAGCTTACTGGGGGGGACGTCGTATGAGCAGTTCTTC | CASSLLGGTSYEQFF | TRBV11-2 | TRBD2 | . | 15 | TRBJ2-1
TGTGCCAGCTCACAAACGGGGACTAGCGCCTACGAGCAGTACTTC | CASSQTGTSAYEQYF | TRBV18 | TRBD2 | few | 15 | TRBJ2-7
TGTGCCAGCACCTTCACTAGAAGGGAGACCCAGTACTTC | CASTFTRRETQYF | TRBV11-2 | . | . | 13 | TRBJ2-5
TGTGCCAGCAGTGTCCTTCGGACCGCCAGCAATCAGCCCCAGCATTTT | CASSVLRTASNQPQHF | TRBV6-6 | . | . | 16 | TRBJ1-5
TGTGCCAGCTCTGACCTAGGTGGCGATACGCAGTATTTT | CASSDLGGDTQYF | TRBV2 | . | . | 13 | TRBJ2-3
TGTGCCATCAGCAATAGACAAGCGGGAGTGGGAGAGACCCAGTACTTC | CAISNRQAGVGETQYF | TRBV10-3 | TRBD2 | once | 16 | TRBJ2-5
TGCGCCAGCAGCCCGAGAACTAGAGAGACCCAGTACTTC | CASSPRTRETQYF | TRBV5-1 | . | . | 13 | TRBJ2-5